Presented here are 7 T cell receptor beta chains from one specimen sequenced in a study of blood T cell repertoires in COVID-19. Clones were read by immunoSEQ multiplex PCR, and TCRdb kept only the in-frame ones, dropping some. The table has under 250,000 clones, 70% to 85% seen once. Sequencing used peripheral blood. All receptors derive from a man aged 45-65 years with active or convalescent COVID-19.

The genes are TRBV2 and TRBJ1-3, with D possibly being TRBD1 (6 bases). This CDR3 has 17 residues. Germline CDR1 reads SNHLY; CDR2 reads FYNNEI. Trimming took 5 bases from V and 2 from J, leaving 19 bases between them. Here the CDR3 reads CASSPLDGTLAGNTIYF. In nucleotides, the CDR3 is TGTGCCAGCAGTCCTTTAGATGGGACACTCGCTGGAAACACCATATATTTT.

This chain joins TRBV5-6 and TRBJ2-7; 8 bases are shared with TRBD1. J lost 2 bases, V lost 4 bases, and 5 bases had no gene match. The CDR3 spans 14 residues. Germline values: CDR1 SGHDT, CDR2 YYEEEE. CDR3 DNA: TGTGCCAGCAGCAGGTCGACAGGGGCCTACGAGCAGTACTTC. It is translated as CASSRSTGAYEQYF. The full variable domain, completed using reference TRBV5-6 and TRBJ2-7, is DAGVTQSPTHLIKTRGQQVTLRCSPKSGHDTVSWYQQALGQGPQFIFQYYEEEERQRGNFPDRFSGHQFPNYSSELNVNALLLGDSALYLCASSRSTGAYEQYFGPGTRLTVT.

The gene calls are TRBV6-5 and TRBJ2-2; maybe TRBD1 (6 bases). V lost 10 bases to trimming and J lost 7 bases, with 19 bases between them. Germline values: CDR1 MNHEY, CDR2 SVGAGI. The CDR3 sequence is 14 residues long. CDR3 region: CATTITGKGGELFF. The CDR3 DNA follows: TGTGCCACCACAATCACAGGGAAGGGCGGGGAGCTGTTTTTT.

This chain links TRBV28 with TRBJ2-7, with 7 bases matching TRBD1. Germline V gene sequence: CDR1 MDHEN, CDR2 SYDVKM. This CDR3 has 14 amino acids. Trimming removed 5 bases from V and 3 bases from J; junction bases left unmatched: 7. Here the CDR3 DNA reads TGTGCCAGCAGTCTCCCGGGACAGTTCTACGAGCAGTACGTC. Protein product: CASSLPGQFYEQYV.

The chain recombines TRBV2 with TRBJ1-1, with 7 bases aligning to TRBD1. This CDR3 contains 14 residues. Germline CDR1 and CDR2: SNHLY and FYNNEI. V lost 4 bases, J lost 0 bases, and 2 bases stayed unmatched. The CDR3 reads CASSGDSLNTEAFF. The CDR3 nucleotides are TGTGCCAGCAGTGGGGACAGCTTGAACACTGAAGCTTTCTTT.

The chain has TRBV5-1 and TRBJ2-1; 8 nucleotides align to TRBD1. CDR3 length equals 13 residues. Per the germline V gene, CDR1 is SGHRS and CDR2 is YFSETQ. Unmatched junction bases numbered 4, after V lost 3 bases and J lost 8 bases. CDR3 amino acids: CASSWETGDEQFF. The CDR3 DNA follows: TGCGCCAGCAGCTGGGAGACAGGGGATGAGCAGTTCTTC.

The rearrangement joins TRBV5-1 to TRBJ1-1; a possible D gene is TRBD1 (6 bases). Trimming stripped 1 base from V and 1 base from J, with 11 bases between. This CDR3 contains 15 residues. In germline, CDR1 is SGHRS, CDR2 YFSETQ. For the CDR3, the DNA is TGCGCCAGCAGCTTGACAGGGTCCGAGAACACTGAAGCTTTCTTT. It is translated as CASSLTGSENTEAFF.